This T cell receptor (beta chain) came from a study of cytomegalovirus exposure and HLA in healthy donors. The V segment lost 2 bases and the J segment 7 bases; nucleotides outside the gene matches: 5. Germline-derived CDR1 and CDR2 are SGHDT and YYEEEE. CDR3 length: 14 amino acids. PCR employed 60 Vbeta and 13 Jbeta primers. Using immunoSEQ multiplex PCR, the repertoire was profiled, and TCRdb retains in-frame clones only, with some absent. The table lists fewer than 45,000 clones, about 70% of them singletons. This TCR was recovered from a man aged 35 to 55 in good health and CMV-seronegative. Sequencing was performed on PBMCs. The gene calls are TRBV5-6 and TRBJ1-4, with TRBD1 matching over 7 bases. CDR3 sequence (DNA): TGTGCCAGCAGCTTACGAGGGGGCAGTGAAAAACTGTTTTTT. It yields the protein CASSLRGGSEKLFF.